A single sample is the source of the 11 T cell receptor beta chains below, sequenced in a study of T cells in Graves' hyperthyroidism and ophthalmopathy. TCR beta CDR3 sequences were amplified from RNA transcripts. The TCR CDR3 first-round RT-PCR relied on the HTBI primer set. One entry per CDR3 protein, called by TCRdb with MiXCR from the multiplex PCR reads. Of about 600,000 distinct CDR3 sequences in the sample, roughly 15% were seen once. The sequencing sample was made of blood. The receptors here all came from a woman in her 40s with Graves' ophthalmopathy.

This clonotype was found many times. The CDR3 loop is CAIKRTVGYEQYF. CDR3 sequence (DNA): TGTGCCATCAAGAGGACTGTGGGCTACGAGCAGTACTTC. The chain is built from TRBV10-3 and TRBJ2-7; D may be TRBD2 (5 bases). There are 13 residues in the CDR3. CDR1 and CDR2 from the germline V gene are ENHRY and SYGVKD. Trimming stripped 7 bases from V and 3 bases from J, with 13 bases between.

This clonotype was seen ten or more times. The chain has TRBV12-3 or TRBV12-4 and TRBJ2-7, with TRBD2 identical over 15 bases. With 4 bases clipped from V and 3 bases from J, the junction kept 1 base outside the gene matches. This CDR3 spans 15 amino acids. The chain's CDR3 is CASSWTSGRDYEQYF. In nucleotides, the CDR3 is TGTGCCAGCAGTTGGACTAGCGGGAGGGACTACGAGCAGTACTTC.

The chain recombines TRBV18 with TRBJ2-6, with D perhaps TRBD2 (5 bases). The germline V gene encodes CDR1 KGHSH and CDR2 LQKENI. There are 16 residues in the CDR3. Deletions cut 4 bases from V and 0 bases from J, with 10 bases between. CDR3 sequence reads: CASSRLTLSGANVLTF. CDR3 coding DNA: TGTGCCAGCTCACGACTAACACTCTCTGGGGCCAACGTCCTGACTTTC.

Worth noting for this clonotype: One end of the junction is discordant with germline, which a read error may explain. The chain carries TRBV11-2 and TRBJ2-7; tentatively, D is TRBD2 (7 bases). The CDR3 loop spans 16 amino acids. In germline, CDR1 is SGHAT, CDR2 FQNNGV. CDR3 amino acids: CASSLEGGGSSYERYF. In DNA form, the CDR3 reads TGTGCCAGCAGCCTAGAGGGGGGGGGCAGCTCCTACGAGCGGTACTTC.

The sample holds a few counts of this clonotype. J is TRBJ1-1 and V is TRBV15; D perhaps matches TRBD1 (5 bases). Trimming stripped 3 bases from V and 0 bases from J, with 17 bases between. The CDR3 has 17 amino acids. CDR1 is LNHNV, CDR2 YYDKDF, per germline (reference sequence). CDR3 amino acids: CATSREAAGTLNTEAFF. CDR3 nucleotide sequence: TGTGCCACCAGCAGGGAGGCCGCGGGGACGCTGAACACTGAAGCTTTCTTT.

The chain links TRBV13 to TRBJ2-3; TRBD2 matches at 15 bases. Germline assignment: CDR1 PRHDT and CDR2 FYEKMQ (reference sequence). The junction had 5 bases not matched to a gene; V was cut back by 5 bases and J by 5 bases. The CDR3 sequence is 16 residues long. CDR3 in amino acids: CASSEGTSGGRDTQYF. DNA of the CDR3: TGTGCCAGCAGCGAAGGGACTAGCGGGGGGAGAGATACGCAGTATTTT.

This clonotype occurred a few times. V usage is TRBV6-1 and J usage is TRBJ1-1; TRBD1 might be the D (5 bases). The CDR3 runs 15 residues. Looked up from germline, CDR1 is MNHNS and CDR2 is SASEGT. Trimming pared 6 bases from V and 1 base from J, leaving 15 bases between. The CDR3 region is CASSPGHGTNTEAFF. For the CDR3, the DNA is TGTGCCAGCAGCCCTGGACACGGTACGAACACTGAAGCTTTCTTT.

This clonotype was seen only a few times. This chain joins TRBV27 and TRBJ2-2, with D perhaps TRBD2 (7 bases). The length of the CDR3 is 17 residues. Germline lookup yields CDR1 MNHEY and CDR2 SMNVEV (reference sequence). Trimming took 6 bases from V and 5 from J, leaving 22 bases between them. The CDR3 DNA is TGTGCCAGCAGCCCCTCCCGGGGGGCGAAGGGAACCGGGGAGCTGTTTTTT. The encoded protein is CASSPSRGAKGTGELFF.

The genes are TRBV6-2 or TRBV6-3 and TRBJ1-1; 9 nucleotides align to TRBD1. Germline CDR1 is MNHEY and CDR2 is SVGEGT. The V and J ends lost 2 bases and 5 bases, in that order; junction bases with no gene match: 3. The CDR3 has 14 amino acids. The CDR3 here is CASSYATGGTEAFF. DNA of the CDR3: TGTGCCAGCAGTTACGCGACAGGGGGGACTGAAGCTTTCTTT.

A remark on this clonotype: A much larger clonotype is one base distant, so this may be a read error. The rearrangement joins TRBV7-9 to TRBJ1-1; D not certain. Germline loops: CDR1 SEHNR, CDR2 FQNEAQ (reference sequence). Trimming took 5 bases from V and 3 from J, leaving 10 bases between them. The CDR3 runs 13 residues. The CDR3 coding sequence is TGTGCCAGCAGCCGCCCCTTGGACACTGAAGCTTTCTTT. It encodes CASSRPLDTEAFF. Full variable domain (outside the CDR3, taken from reference TRBV7-9 and TRBJ1-1): DTGVSQNPRHKITKRGQNVTFRCDPISEHNRLYWYRQTLGQGPEFLTYFQNEAQLEKSRLLSDRFSAERPKGSFSTLEIQRTEQGDSAMYLCASSRPLDTEAFFGQGTRLTVV.

This clonotype has only a few counts. As the CDR3 is not closed by the conserved phenylalanine or tryptophan, this likely results from a read error. This chain connects TRBV6-2 or TRBV6-3 to TRBJ2-1, with 8 bases matching TRBD1. Trimming cost V 3 bases and J 0 bases; bases outside gene matches: 10. Germline CDR1 reads MNHEY; CDR2 reads SVGEGT. The CDR3 consists of 18 residues. The CDR3, as DNA: TGTGCCAGCAGTTATTCACCTGGACAGGGACACTCCTACAATGAGCAGTTCTCC. As protein: CASSYSPGQGHSYNEQFS.